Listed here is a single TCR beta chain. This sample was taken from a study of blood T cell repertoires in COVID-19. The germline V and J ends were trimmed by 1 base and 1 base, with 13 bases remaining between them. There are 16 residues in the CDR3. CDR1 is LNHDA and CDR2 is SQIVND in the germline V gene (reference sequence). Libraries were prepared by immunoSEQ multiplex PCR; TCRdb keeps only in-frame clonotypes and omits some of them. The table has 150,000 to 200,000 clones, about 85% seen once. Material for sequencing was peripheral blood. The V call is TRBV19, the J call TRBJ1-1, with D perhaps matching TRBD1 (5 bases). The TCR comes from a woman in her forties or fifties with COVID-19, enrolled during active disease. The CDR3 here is CASSIGGRAANTEAFF. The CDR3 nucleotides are TGTGCCAGTAGTATAGGAGGCAGGGCGGCGAACACTGAAGCTTTCTTT.